The 21 T cell receptor beta chains below come from one sample, sequenced in a study of cytomegalovirus exposure and HLA in healthy donors (dated by TCRdb to the late 2010s). Receptor amplification or capture employed the immunoSEQ multiplex PCR assay. The multiplex PCR relied on a mix of 60 forward primers for TCR Vbeta segments and 13 reverse primers for TCR Jbeta segments. Imported from immuneACCESS, the table was reduced by TCRdb to in-frame sequences with V and J called. These copies leave out some clones; in studies compared against another copy, an unresolved V gene accounts for under half, and the cause of the remainder is not known. For this sample there are more than 90,000 clones; around 84% appear just once. The top ten constitute roughly 3.9% of the sample. Sequenced material: PBMCs. These receptors were obtained from a middle-aged woman in good health and CMV-seropositive.

The J gene is TRBJ2-3, the V gene TRBV10-3; D may be TRBD1 (6 bases). Looked up from germline, CDR1 is ENHRY and CDR2 is SYGVKD. V was clipped by 6 bases and J by 0 bases, with 19 bases between them. CDR3 length: 17 amino acids. Here the CDR3 reads CAISETTGHQSTDTQYF. The CDR3, as DNA: TGTGCCATCAGCGAAACTACGGGACACCAGAGCACAGATACGCAGTATTTT.

This clone was found a few times. The chain employs TRBV6-5 and TRBJ2-2; TRBD2 might be the D (6 bases). This CDR3 is built from 14 residues. CDR1 is MNHEY and CDR2 is SVGAGI in the germline V gene. V was pared by 2 bases and J by 6 bases, with 10 bases between. The CDR3 coding sequence is TGTGCCAGCAGTTACGCGGGAACGGCCGGGGAGCTGTTTTTT. It codes for CASSYAGTAGELFF.

The rearrangement joins TRBV13 to TRBJ2-3; 9 bases fit TRBD1. Germline CDR1 and CDR2: PRHDT and FYEKMQ (reference sequence). The CDR3 length is 14 residues. V gave up 6 bases and J gave up 6 bases; unmatched junction bases: 7. The CDR3 DNA reads as TGTGCCAGCAGGGGACAGGGCTTAGGTGATACGCAGTATTTT. Translating it yields CASRGQGLGDTQYF.

V is TRBV5-1 and J is TRBJ2-7, with D perhaps matching TRBD2 (7 bases). Germline-derived CDR1 and CDR2 are SGHRS and YFSETQ. Trimming stripped 0 bases from V and 2 bases from J, with 15 bases between. CDR3 length equals 16 residues. CDR3: CASSLAGGEFTYEQYF. For the CDR3, the DNA is TGCGCCAGCAGCTTGGCGGGGGGCGAGTTTACCTACGAGCAGTACTTC.

The gene calls are TRBV2 and TRBJ2-7; a weak D match, TRBD1 (6 bases). Deletions cut 7 bases from V and 3 bases from J, with 13 bases between. The CDR3 runs to 13 residues. CDR1 is SNHLY, CDR2 FYNNEI, per germline. In nucleotides, the CDR3 is TGTGCCAGCATTCAGGGGCGAGGCTACGAGCAGTACTTC. Protein: CASIQGRGYEQYF. The full variable domain, rest sourced from reference TRBV2 and TRBJ2-7, is EPEVTQTPSHQVTQMGQEVILRCVPISNHLYFYWYRQILGQKVEFLVSFYNNEISEKSEIFDDQFSVERPDGSNFTLKIRSTKLEDSAMYFCASIQGRGYEQYFGPGTRLTVT.

This chain joins TRBV6-5 and TRBJ2-4; tentative D call: TRBD2 (6 bases). The CDR3 length is 15 residues. V was cut by 5 bases and J by 1 base, with 12 bases left in between. Germline CDR1 and CDR2: MNHEY and SVGAGI. The CDR3 nucleotides are TGTGCCAGCAGTCGACTAGTTGGGGCCAAAAACATTCAGTACTTC. Translation gives CASSRLVGAKNIQYF.

This clone is a singleton in its sample. This sequence joins TRBV5-3 and TRBJ2-1, with D possibly matching TRBD2 (5 bases). TRBV5-3 is an ORF; its function is uncertain. V lost 6 bases and J lost 4, with 23 bases in between. The CDR3 extends over 17 amino acids. This chain's CDR3 is CARMIKGVKLMYNEQFF. The CDR3 DNA reads TGTGCCAGAATGATAAAGGGAGTTAAGTTGATGTACAATGAGCAGTTCTTC.

The chain employs TRBV6-4 and TRBJ2-3; the D gene is possibly TRBD2 (5 bases). CDR3 size: 13 residues. From germline, CDR1 is MRHNA and CDR2 SNTAGT. The ends were cut back, 4 bases at V and 6 bases at J, with 11 bases in the middle. The CDR3 DNA reads as TGTGCCAGCAGTGTAACTAGGGAGGATACGCAGTATTTT. Translated: CASSVTREDTQYF.

The V gene is TRBV7-2, the J gene TRBJ2-7; D not resolved. The V end was cut by 2 bases, the J end by 3 bases, with 8 bases between. CDR1 and CDR2 (germline): SGHTA, FQGNSA. The CDR3 spans 13 residues. CDR3 DNA: TGTGCCAGCAGCTTACGGCGGAGCTACGAGCAGTACTTC. Translation gives CASSLRRSYEQYF.

In its sample, this clone was seen a few times. The chain is built from TRBV11-3 and TRBJ2-7; maybe TRBD2 (5 bases). CDR3 size: 15 residues. V dropped 1 base and J dropped 2 bases, with 12 bases sitting between them. CDR1 is SGHNT and CDR2 is YENEEA in the germline V gene. DNA for the CDR3: TGTGCCAGCAGCTTAGGGGCGGGTCGAACCTACGAGCAGTACTTC. Protein: CASSLGAGRTYEQYF.

Worth noting for this clone: A read error may produce the germline difference seen at one junction end. The sample contains more than one DNA sequence encoding this CDR3. J is TRBJ2-7 and V is TRBV5-4, with D possibly TRBD2 on 6 matching bases. This CDR3 region has 17 residues. Germline CDR1 reads SGHNT; CDR2 reads YYREEE (reference sequence). Here the CDR3 DNA reads TGTGCAAGCAGCTCCCAAGTGAAGGGAGGTGGGTCCTACGAGCAGTACTTC. It translates to CASSSQVKGGGSYEQYF. The full variable domain, in which reference TRBV5-4 and TRBJ2-7 provide the parts outside the CDR3, is ETGVTQSPTHLIKTRGQQVTLRCSSQSGHNTVSWYQQALGQGPQFIFQYYREEENGRGNFPPRFSGLQFPNYSSELNVNALELDDSALYLCASSSQVKGGGSYEQYFGPGTRLTVT.

This sequence joins TRBV12-5 and TRBJ2-3, with TRBD2 as a possible D gene (5 bases). The length of the CDR3 is 16 residues. Germline V lookup: CDR1 LGHNT, CDR2 FRNRAP. The V and J ends lost 5 bases and 6 bases respectively, with 21 bases between them. CDR3 DNA sequence: TGTGCTAGTGGTACCCCCCTAGCACCCTCCGAGGATACGCAGTATTTT. Its protein product is CASGTPLAPSEDTQYF.

A remark on this clone: Germline and junction disagree at one end, which may indicate a read error. V gene TRBV14 combines with J gene TRBJ2-3; TRBD2 agrees at 8 bases. There are 13 residues in the CDR3. Per germline, CDR1 SGHDN and CDR2 FVKESK. The CDR3 is CASSQGGGLGPVF. Written as DNA, the CDR3 is TGTGCCAGCAGCCAAGGGGGGGGACTAGGCCCCGTTTTT.

The chain employs TRBV2 and TRBJ2-7; TRBD1 aligns across 8 bases. The CDR3 is made up of 14 amino acids. CDR1 is SNHLY, CDR2 FYNNEI, per germline. The trim removed 3 bases at V and 3 bases at J, leaving 4 bases unmatched. Written as DNA, the CDR3 is TGTGCCAGCAGTGAGGACAGGGCTAACTACGAGCAGTACTTC. Protein sequence: CASSEDRANYEQYF.

The V call is TRBV18, the J call TRBJ2-5; TRBD1 matches 7 bases. CDR3 size: 15 residues. Per the germline V gene, CDR1 is KGHSH and CDR2 is LQKENI. The V gene end was trimmed by 3 bases and the J gene end by 2 bases; junction bases not matched to a gene: 6. As DNA, the CDR3 is TGTGCCAGCTCACCCGGGACAGCGTATCAAGAGACCCAGTACTTC. It encodes CASSPGTAYQETQYF.

The chain is built from TRBV7-8 and TRBJ2-7, with D possibly matching TRBD1 (5 bases). The CDR3 is made up of 18 amino acids. The germline V gene encodes CDR1 SGHVS and CDR2 FQNEAQ. Trimming took off 5 bases at V and 0 bases at J, with 23 bases between the two ends. The CDR3 sequence is CASSRTQTVGSDSYEQYF. The CDR3 nucleotides read TGTGCCAGCAGCCGCACTCAGACAGTAGGCTCAGACTCCTACGAGCAGTACTTC.

The chain combines TRBV30 with TRBJ2-1; TRBD2 matches at 7 bases. Looked up from germline, CDR1 is GTSNPN and CDR2 is SVGIG (reference sequence). The CDR3 totals 16 residues. The V gene end was trimmed by 1 base and the J gene end by 6 bases; junction bases not matched to a gene: 12. CDR3 loop: CAWSGGGSLVLNEQFF. The DNA of the CDR3 is TGTGCCTGGAGTGGGGGGGGGTCGTTAGTGCTCAATGAGCAGTTCTTC.

The J gene is TRBJ2-2, the V gene TRBV9; a possible D gene is TRBD2 (5 bases). V dropped 4 bases and J dropped 2 bases, with 12 bases sitting between them. Germline lookup yields CDR1 SGDLS and CDR2 YYNGEE. The CDR3 consists of 15 residues. The CDR3 sequence: CASSMTKSNTGELFF. The CDR3 nucleotides are TGTGCCAGCAGCATGACTAAAAGTAACACCGGGGAGCTGTTTTTT.

The chain employs TRBV28 and TRBJ1-2, with 11 bases aligning to TRBD1. CDR3 length equals 15 residues. In germline, CDR1 is MDHEN, CDR2 SYDVKM. V trimming: 8 bases; J trimming: 0 bases; junction bases outside the gene matches: 5. The CDR3 is CASGTGGGSNYGYTF. The CDR3 bases are TGTGCCAGCGGGACAGGGGGAGGGTCTAACTATGGCTACACCTTC.

The CDR3 loop reads CASSLREAGETQYF. CDR3 nucleotides: TGTGCCAGCAGCTTGCGCGAGGCCGGGGAGACCCAGTACTTC. The chain links TRBV5-4 to TRBJ2-5; D not certain. V lost 1 base to trimming and J lost 5 bases, with 12 bases between them. Germline CDR1 is SGHNT and CDR2 is YYREEE (reference sequence). The length of the CDR3 is 14 residues.

The chain is built from TRBV30 and TRBJ2-5; 11 bases match TRBD2. The CDR3 has 18 residues. The germline gives CDR1 GTSNPN, CDR2 SVGIG (reference sequence). V shed 3 bases, J shed 3 bases, and the junction held 15 bases outside the gene matches. The CDR3 loop reads CAWSRPISGRGDEETQYF. The DNA of the CDR3 is TGTGCCTGGAGCCGCCCGATTAGCGGGAGGGGCGATGAAGAGACCCAGTACTTC.